This T cell receptor (beta chain) was identified in a study of CD8+ T cells in alopecia areata. Overall study context: Oral tofacitinib (5 to 10 mg twice daily) was administered to treated patients. The study gave tofacitinib for 6 to 18 months, then 6 months off drug. Findings of the study overall: Alopecia totalis/universalis scalp especially showed more expanded CD8+ clones than normal scalp.

CDR3 size: 14 residues. Trimming removed 3 bases from V and 7 bases from J, with 15 bases in between. Germline assignment: CDR1 PRHDT and CDR2 FYEKMQ (reference sequence). cDNA serving as the sequencing template came from extracted, reverse transcribed RNA. Generated by immunoSEQ multiplex PCR, the TCRdb table keeps only in-frame clones and is missing some. This table has hundreds of thousands of clones, 57% appearing once. On this clone itself: Its antigen is unknown.

This clonotype originated in a human donor with alopecia areata. This chain connects TRBV13 to TRBJ1-2, with D tentatively TRBD1 (5 bases). The starting material was CD4+ T cells sorted from blood, obtained at week 0. The CDR3 region has the DNA TGTGCCAGCAGCTTCGGGACCGCCGAGTCTGGCTACACCTTC. Protein product: CASSFGTAESGYTF.